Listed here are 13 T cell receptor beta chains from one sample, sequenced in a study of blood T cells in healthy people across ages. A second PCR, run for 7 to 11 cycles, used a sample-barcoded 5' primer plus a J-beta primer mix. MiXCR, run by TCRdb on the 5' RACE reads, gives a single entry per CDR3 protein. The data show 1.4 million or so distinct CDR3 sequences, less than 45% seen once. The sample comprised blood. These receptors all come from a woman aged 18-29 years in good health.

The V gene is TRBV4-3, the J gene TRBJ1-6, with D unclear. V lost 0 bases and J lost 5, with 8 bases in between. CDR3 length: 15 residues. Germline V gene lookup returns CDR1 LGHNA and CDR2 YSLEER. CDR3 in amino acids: CASSQDSGNNSPLHF. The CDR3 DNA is TGCGCCAGCAGCCAAGATTCGGGAAATAATTCACCCCTCCACTTT.

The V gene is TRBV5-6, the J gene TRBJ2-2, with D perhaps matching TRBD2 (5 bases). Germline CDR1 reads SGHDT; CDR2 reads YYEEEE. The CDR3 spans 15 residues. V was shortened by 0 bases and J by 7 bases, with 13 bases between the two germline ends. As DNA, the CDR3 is TGTGCCAGCAGCTTGGTGGACTGGCCCCTCGGGGAGCTGTTTTTT. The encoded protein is CASSLVDWPLGELFF.

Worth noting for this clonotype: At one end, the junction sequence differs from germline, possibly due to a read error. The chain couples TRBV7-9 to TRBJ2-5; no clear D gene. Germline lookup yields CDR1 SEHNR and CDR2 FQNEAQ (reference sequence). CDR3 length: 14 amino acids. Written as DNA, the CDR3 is TGTGCCAGCAGCGTAGTAGGGCACCAGGAGACCCAGTACTTC. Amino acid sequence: CASSVVGHQETQYF.

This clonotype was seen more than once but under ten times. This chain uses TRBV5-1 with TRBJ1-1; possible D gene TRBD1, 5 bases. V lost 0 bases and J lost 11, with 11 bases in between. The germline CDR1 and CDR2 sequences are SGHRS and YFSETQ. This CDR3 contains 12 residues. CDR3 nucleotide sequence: TGCGCCAGCAGCTTGGGGGGGTCCGACGCTTTCTTT. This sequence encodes CASSLGGSDAFF.

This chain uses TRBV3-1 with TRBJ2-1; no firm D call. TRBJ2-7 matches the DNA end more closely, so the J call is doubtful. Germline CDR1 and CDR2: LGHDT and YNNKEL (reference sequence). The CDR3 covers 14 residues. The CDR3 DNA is TGTGCCAGCAGCCAAGATGGGCTAGTTAATGAGCAGTACTTC. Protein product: CASSQDGLVNEQYF.

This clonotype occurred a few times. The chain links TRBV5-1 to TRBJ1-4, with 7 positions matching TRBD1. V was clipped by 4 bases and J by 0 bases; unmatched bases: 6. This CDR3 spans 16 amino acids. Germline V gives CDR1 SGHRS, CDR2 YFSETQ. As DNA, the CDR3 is TGCGCCAGCAGCATGGGACAGACCGCAACTAATGAAAAACTGTTTTTT. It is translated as CASSMGQTATNEKLFF.

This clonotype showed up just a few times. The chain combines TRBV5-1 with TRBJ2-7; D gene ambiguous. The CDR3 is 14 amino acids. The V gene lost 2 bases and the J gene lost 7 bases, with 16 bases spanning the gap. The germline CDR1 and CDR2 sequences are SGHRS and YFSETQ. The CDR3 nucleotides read TGCGCCAGCAGCTTAAGGACGGGTCTCGGAGAGCAGTACTTC. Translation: CASSLRTGLGEQYF.

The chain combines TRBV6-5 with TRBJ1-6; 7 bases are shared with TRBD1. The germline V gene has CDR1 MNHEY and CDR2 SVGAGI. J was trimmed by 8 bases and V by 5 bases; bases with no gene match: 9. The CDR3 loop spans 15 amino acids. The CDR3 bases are TGTGCCAGCAGTGAGTCCGGGACAGTTGATTCACCCCTCCACTTT. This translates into CASSESGTVDSPLHF.

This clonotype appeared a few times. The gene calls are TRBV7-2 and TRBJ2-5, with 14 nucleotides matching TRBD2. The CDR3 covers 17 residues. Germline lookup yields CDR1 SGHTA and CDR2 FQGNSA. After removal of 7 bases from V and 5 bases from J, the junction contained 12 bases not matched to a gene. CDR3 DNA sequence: TGTGCCAGCAACTTTTACGGACTAGCGGGAGGAAAGGAGACCCAGTACTTC. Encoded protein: CASNFYGLAGGKETQYF. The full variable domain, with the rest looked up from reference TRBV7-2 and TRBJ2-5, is GAGVSQSPSNKVTEKGKDVELRCDPISGHTALYWYRQSLGQGLEFLIYFQGNSAPDKSGLPSDRFSAERTGGSVSTLTIQRTQQEDSAVYLCASNFYGLAGGKETQYFGPGTRLLVL.

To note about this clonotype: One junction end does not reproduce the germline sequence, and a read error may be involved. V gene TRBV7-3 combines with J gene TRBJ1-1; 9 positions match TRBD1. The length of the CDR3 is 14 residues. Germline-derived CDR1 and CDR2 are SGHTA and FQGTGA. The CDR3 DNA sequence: TGTACCAGCAGCCCACAGGGGGCAGGCACTGAAGCTTTCTTT. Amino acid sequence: CTSSPQGAGTEAFF.

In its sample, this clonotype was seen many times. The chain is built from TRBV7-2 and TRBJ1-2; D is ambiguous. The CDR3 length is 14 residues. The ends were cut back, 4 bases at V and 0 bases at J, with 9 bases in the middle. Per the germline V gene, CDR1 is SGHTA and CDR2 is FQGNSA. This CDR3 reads CASSYDRTNYGYTF. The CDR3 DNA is TGTGCCAGCAGCTACGACCGTACTAACTATGGCTACACCTTC.

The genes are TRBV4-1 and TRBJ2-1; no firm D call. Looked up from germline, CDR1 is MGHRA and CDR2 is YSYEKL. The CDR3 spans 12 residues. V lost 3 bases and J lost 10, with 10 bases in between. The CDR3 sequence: CASSHPQGEQFF. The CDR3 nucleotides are TGCGCCAGCAGCCACCCACAAGGCGAGCAGTTCTTC.

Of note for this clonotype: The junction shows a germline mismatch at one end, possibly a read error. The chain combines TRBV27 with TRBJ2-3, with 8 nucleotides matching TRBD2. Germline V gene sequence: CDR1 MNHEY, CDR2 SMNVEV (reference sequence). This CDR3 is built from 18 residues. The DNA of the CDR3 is TGTGCCAGCAGTCTTCGACCCCCTTGGCGGACTAGCACGGATACGCAGTATTTT. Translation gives CASSLRPPWRTSTDTQYF.